This is a list of T cell receptor beta chains from one sample in a study of blood T cells in healthy people across ages. TCRdb reanalysed the 5' RACE reads using MiXCR and keeps one entry per CDR3 protein. The repertoire holds about 1.5 million distinct CDR3 sequences, about 42% seen once, with under 5% in the top ten. The sample was blood. These receptors originate from a woman between 18 and 30 years old in good health. The conserved cysteine and the conserved F or W are not part of the CDR3 here.

>TRBJ2-7|12|TRBV20-1
SASTQYGPYEQY
>TRBJ2-5|12|TRBV7-7
ASSLTTSGETQY
>TRBJ2-7|12|TRBV7-9
ASRTGGSSYEQY
>TRBJ2-3|14|TRBV6-5
ASSYSAAGLTDTQY
>TRBJ2-1|16|TRBV7-2
ASSPPGVGAGSDNEQF
>TRBJ2-7|13|TRBV27
ASRLAGTGAYEQY
>TRBJ1-5|12|TRBV20-1
SASPDRNNQPQH
>TRBJ2-3|12|TRBV9
ASSTRQGGDTQY
>TRBJ1-2|13|TRBV28
ASSFSDREGYGYT
>TRBJ2-7|13|TRBV12-3/TRBV12-4
ASSFGGSPPYEQY
>TRBJ2-1|11|TRBV2
ASNRGPYNEQF
>TRBJ1-2|10|TRBV29-1
SAQTVNYGYT
>TRBJ2-1|13|TRBV7-3
ASSAPDQNEDEQF
>TRBJ2-1|12|TRBV7-2
ASSLAREAVEQF
>TRBJ2-7|13|TRBV29-1
SVEDQVGPSYEQY
>TRBJ1-2|14|TRBV5-1
ASSLGFGQGGHGYT
>TRBJ1-4|14|TRBV11-2
ASSLGAQGAREKLF
>TRBJ1-2|11|TRBV20-1
SGEGDNKDGYT
>TRBJ1-2|15|TRBV4-3
ASSQLGTGGTNYGYT
>TRBJ2-1|11|TRBV9
ASSGGLAGEQF
>TRBJ2-2|12|TRBV28
ASSWGGYTGELF
>NA|11|TRBV20-1
SARWDRGYEQY